A single sample is the source of the 31 T cell receptor beta chains below, sequenced in a study of cytomegalovirus exposure and HLA in healthy donors. PCR used 60 Vbeta primers and 13 Jbeta primers. Only in-frame clones appear in the TCRdb table, and some are missing; sequencing was by immunoSEQ multiplex PCR. The sample yields hundreds of thousands of clones, around 76% seen once. Material: PBMCs. The receptors stem from a man aged 40-49 years in good health and CMV-seropositive.

This chain uses TRBV6-5 with TRBJ1-5, with a possible D match to TRBD1 (6 bases). The V end lost 4 bases, the J end lost 4 bases, and 8 bases lay between the germline ends. Germline V gene data show CDR1 as MNHEY and CDR2 as SVGAGI. CDR3 size: 13 residues. CDR3 protein: CASSWTANQPQHF. DNA of the CDR3: TGTGCCAGCAGTTGGACAGCTAATCAGCCCCAGCATTTT.

The DNA of the CDR3 is TGTGCCAGCAGCACAGGGGGTTACACTGAAGCTTTCTTT. The encoded protein is CASSTGGYTEAFF. V is TRBV27 and J is TRBJ1-1, with 8 bases aligning to TRBD1. Trimming at V came to 6 bases and at J to 3 bases, leaving 3 bases not matched to a gene. In germline, CDR1 is MNHEY, CDR2 SMNVEV (reference sequence). This CDR3 comprises 13 residues.

The V call is TRBV7-9, the J call TRBJ2-1; possibly TRBD1 for D (6 bases). The germline V and J ends were trimmed by 5 bases and 5 bases, with 16 bases remaining between them. Germline CDR1 and CDR2: SEHNR and FQNEAQ (reference sequence). The CDR3 consists of 15 residues. The CDR3 sequence: CASSGGGPGDNEQFF. The CDR3 region has the DNA TGTGCCAGCAGCGGGGGCGGGCCTGGGGACAATGAGCAGTTCTTC.

This clone has just a few counts. The chain combines TRBV28 with TRBJ2-5; 11 positions agree with TRBD1. Germline CDR1 is MDHEN and CDR2 is SYDVKM. The V segment lost 6 bases and the J segment 3 bases; nucleotides outside the gene matches: 9. CDR3 length: 16 amino acids. CDR3 bases: TGTGCCAGCAGGATCTACCGGGACAGGGGGGAAGAGACCCAGTACTTC. Translation gives CASRIYRDRGEETQYF.

A few counts support this clone. Other DNA sequences in this specimen translate into the identical CDR3. As DNA, the CDR3 is TGTGCCAGCAGTGACTCGGCGGGAGGCTCCACAGATACGCAGTATTTT. Its translation: CASSDSAGGSTDTQYF. The genes are TRBV6-4 and TRBJ2-3; 8 bases are shared with TRBD2. Unmatched junction bases numbered 4, after V lost 0 bases and J lost 2 bases. The CDR3 length is 16 residues. Germline V CDR1 and CDR2: MRHNA, SNTAGT.

This sequence joins TRBV5-1 and TRBJ2-2; the D gene is possibly TRBD2 (6 bases). V was clipped by 5 bases and J by 6 bases, with 11 bases between them. The CDR3 sequence is 13 residues long. Germline values: CDR1 SGHRS, CDR2 YFSETQ. CDR3 protein: CASSRLESGELFF. The CDR3 nucleotides are TGCGCCAGCAGTCGACTAGAATCCGGGGAGCTGTTTTTT.

The V gene is TRBV19, the J gene TRBJ2-1; 7 nucleotides agree with TRBD2. The CDR3 is 11 residues long. Looked up from germline, CDR1 is LNHDA and CDR2 is SQIVND (reference sequence). The V and J ends lost 8 bases and 6 bases, in that order; junction bases with no gene match: 1. The CDR3 is CASSSGNEQFF. The CDR3, as DNA: TGTGCCAGTTCTAGCGGCAATGAGCAGTTCTTC. The variable domain in full, with the rest retrieved from reference TRBV19 and TRBJ2-1, is DGGITQSPKYLFRKEGQNVTLSCEQNLNHDAMYWYRQDPGQGLRLIYYSQIVNDFQKGDIAEGYSVSREKKESFPLTVTSAQKNPTAFYLCASSSGNEQFFGPGTRLTVL.

The chain combines TRBV29-1 with TRBJ2-7, with 8 positions matching TRBD2. The CDR3 is 14 residues long. Germline CDR1 and CDR2: SQVTM and ANQGSEA. With V trimmed by 6 bases and J by 3 bases, 10 bases remained unmatched. The CDR3 bases are TGCAGCGTGCTGACGCCGGGACTAGACTACGAGCAGTACTTC. Translating it yields CSVLTPGLDYEQYF.

Details on this clone: Other DNA sequences from this sample encode an identical CDR3 as well. The J gene is TRBJ1-2, the V gene TRBV28; no reliable D call. Trimming stripped 4 bases from V and 4 bases from J, with 7 bases between. The CDR3 has 12 amino acids. The germline V gene has CDR1 MDHEN and CDR2 SYDVKM. The CDR3 nucleotides read TGTGCCAGCAGTTCCGGGAGCTATGGCTACACCTTC. Protein product: CASSSGSYGYTF.

V usage is TRBV11-1 and J usage is TRBJ2-7; 9 positions match TRBD1. Per germline, CDR1 SGHAT and CDR2 FQDESV (reference sequence). The CDR3 has 14 residues. V trimming: 6 bases; J trimming: 2 bases; junction bases outside the gene matches: 5. DNA of the CDR3: TGTGCCAGCAGTCCAACAGGGGGCACCTACGAGCAGTACGTC. Translated: CASSPTGGTYEQYV.

The rearrangement links TRBV5-4 to TRBJ2-7; 7 nucleotides line up with TRBD1. There are 14 residues in the CDR3. Losses at the gene ends were 4 bases for V and 6 bases for J; bases not matched to a gene: 10. Germline CDR1 reads SGHNT; CDR2 reads YYREEE (reference sequence). CDR3 residues: CASSAGTAALEQYV. CDR3 in DNA: TGTGCCAGCAGCGCCGGGACAGCCGCTCTCGAGCAGTACGTC.

The V and J genes are TRBV2 and TRBJ2-7; D perhaps matches TRBD1 (6 bases). Trimming shortened V by 6 bases and J by 4 bases, and 13 bases separated the two germline ends. The CDR3 has 13 amino acids. Germline-derived CDR1 and CDR2 are SNHLY and FYNNEI. The CDR3 is CASRDRSKYEQYV. The CDR3 coding sequence is TGTGCCAGCAGGGACAGATCTAAGTACGAGCAGTACGTC.

The chain uses TRBV5-4 and TRBJ2-2; weak D call: TRBD2 (6 bases). The CDR3 is 16 amino acids. Trimming removed 4 bases from V and 0 bases from J, with 13 bases in between. The germline V gene encodes CDR1 SGHNT and CDR2 YYREEE (reference sequence). The DNA for the CDR3 is TGTGCCAGCAGCCCGGGACTCTTCACGAACACCGGGGAGCTGTTTTTT. It specifies CASSPGLFTNTGELFF.

This chain connects TRBV6-6 to TRBJ1-1; no definite D call. V lost 0 bases, J lost 1 base, and 6 bases lay in between. Germline V gives CDR1 MNHNY, CDR2 SVGAGI (reference sequence). The CDR3 spans 14 residues. The CDR3 protein is CASSYSPQNTEAFF. The CDR3 bases are TGTGCCAGCAGTTACTCCCCCCAGAACACTGAAGCTTTCTTT.

This clone was seen only once. The rearrangement links TRBV6-1 to TRBJ2-2, with TRBD1 matching over 9 bases. The CDR3 spans 15 residues. The junction had 3 bases not matched to a gene; V was cut back by 3 bases and J by 4 bases. CDR1 is MNHNS, CDR2 SASEGT, per germline. CDR3 sequence (DNA): TGTGCCAGCAGTGATGGACAGGGGACCACCGGGGAGCTGTTTTTT. It codes for CASSDGQGTTGELFF.

This chain joins TRBV7-3 and TRBJ2-1; tentative D call: TRBD2 (6 bases). The CDR3 consists of 15 residues. Trimming took off 3 bases at V and 0 bases at J, with 9 bases between the two ends. Germline V gene lookup returns CDR1 SGHTA and CDR2 FQGTGA. The CDR3 reads CASSFGGTSYNEQFF. The CDR3 nucleotides read TGTGCCAGCAGCTTTGGCGGGACCTCCTACAATGAGCAGTTCTTC.

V is TRBV5-1 and J is TRBJ2-7, with TRBD2 matching 11 bases. With V trimmed by 10 bases and J by 2 bases, 11 bases remained unmatched. This CDR3 contains 15 residues. Germline loops: CDR1 SGHRS, CDR2 YFSETQ. The CDR3 nucleotides are TGCGCCGCGGAGAGTAGGACTAGCGGGCCCTACGAGCAGTACGTC. It yields the protein CAAESRTSGPYEQYV.

This clone was observed a handful of times. V is TRBV30 and J is TRBJ2-2; D is perhaps TRBD2 (7 bases). Germline CDR1 GTSNPN, CDR2 SVGIG (reference sequence). The CDR3 sequence is 17 residues long. V lost 3 bases, J lost 4 bases, and 21 bases lay in between. This CDR3 is CAWRNTGSGKGTGELFF. As DNA, the CDR3 is TGTGCCTGGAGGAATACAGGGAGCGGGAAGGGCACCGGGGAGCTGTTTTTT.

The table lists this clone with a few counts. J is TRBJ1-1 and V is TRBV5-6; maybe TRBD1 (6 bases). The CDR3 length is 15 residues. Looked up from germline, CDR1 is SGHDT and CDR2 is YYEEEE. Trimming removed 2 bases from V and 4 bases from J, with 15 bases in between. This chain's CDR3 is CASSFLRGGSTEAFF. The CDR3 nucleotides read TGTGCCAGCAGCTTTTTACGGGGGGGCAGCACTGAAGCTTTCTTT.

This clone was counted a single time. V is TRBV7-9 and J is TRBJ2-7, with D maybe TRBD1 (5 bases). Looked up from germline, CDR1 is SEHNR and CDR2 is FQNEAQ (reference sequence). The CDR3 contains 14 residues. The ends were cut back, 4 bases at V and 0 bases at J, with 10 bases in the middle. The CDR3, as DNA: TGTGCCAGCAGCTACGCGGACAACTCCTACGAGCAGTACGTC. It specifies CASSYADNSYEQYV.

The V gene is TRBV25-1, the J gene TRBJ2-2, with D maybe TRBD2 (7 bases). The V gene lost 6 bases and the J gene lost 5 bases, with 16 bases spanning the gap. This CDR3 comprises 15 residues. The germline CDR1 and CDR2 sequences are MGHDK and SYGVNS. This chain's CDR3 is CASSYTGGATGELFF. CDR3 nucleotide sequence: TGTGCCAGCAGCTATACTGGGGGGGCTACCGGGGAGCTGTTTTTT.

This rearrangement joins TRBV27 to TRBJ2-7, with 7 positions matching TRBD1. CDR3 length: 14 residues. Germline CDR1 reads MNHEY; CDR2 reads SMNVEV (reference sequence). J lost 2 bases, V lost 4 bases, and 5 bases had no gene match. Here the CDR3 reads CASSSGDRPYEQYV. CDR3 bases: TGTGCCAGCAGTTCCGGGGACAGACCCTACGAGCAGTACGTC.

The V call is TRBV6-5, the J call TRBJ1-1; D gene ambiguous. The CDR3 totals 14 residues. From germline, CDR1 is MNHEY and CDR2 SVGAGI. The V end was cut by 6 bases, the J end by 1 base, with 12 bases between. CDR3 amino acids: CASRTLGRNTEAFF. The CDR3 DNA reads TGTGCCAGCAGAACCCTAGGCAGGAACACTGAAGCTTTCTTT.

The V and J genes are TRBV5-1 and TRBJ2-5, with 8 bases fitting TRBD1. The CDR3 is made up of 12 amino acids. J was trimmed by 10 bases and V by 2 bases; bases with no gene match: 4. CDR1 SGHRS and CDR2 YFSETQ come from the germline V gene. The CDR3 reads CASSFQGANQYF. The CDR3 DNA sequence: TGCGCCAGCAGCTTCCAGGGGGCCAACCAGTACTTC.

This rearrangement joins TRBV7-6 to TRBJ2-7, with TRBD1 as a possible D gene (5 bases). Looked up from germline, CDR1 is SGHVS and CDR2 is FNYEAQ. Trimming took 1 base from V and 3 from J, leaving 13 bases between them. The CDR3 has 15 residues. The CDR3 sequence is CASSLGASGFYEQYF. CDR3 DNA sequence: TGTGCCAGCAGCTTAGGAGCATCAGGGTTCTACGAGCAGTACTTC.

This clone was found a few times. The V and J genes are TRBV5-1 and TRBJ2-1; 7 bases are shared with TRBD1. The CDR3 loop spans 15 amino acids. Germline CDR1 reads SGHRS; CDR2 reads YFSETQ. J was trimmed by 3 bases and V by 2 bases; bases with no gene match: 5. DNA for the CDR3: TGCGCCAGCAGCTTCCGGGACAGAGACTACAATGAGCAGTTCTTC. Translation gives CASSFRDRDYNEQFF.

The CDR3 coding sequence is TGTGCCAGCAGCCTCACGGGACAGGTGGGTCAGCCCCAGCATTTT. Translating it yields CASSLTGQVGQPQHF. This chain links TRBV6-5 with TRBJ1-5, with 8 nucleotides matching TRBD1. Germline V gene sequence: CDR1 MNHEY, CDR2 SVGAGI. This CDR3 comprises 15 residues. V shed 6 bases and J 6 bases; nucleotides not matched to a gene: 10.

V is TRBV6-5 and J is TRBJ1-1, with unresolved D. Germline CDR1 and CDR2: MNHEY and SVGAGI. Trimming left V 6 bases short and J 10 bases short, with 18 bases between. The CDR3 spans 13 residues. CDR3 sequence reads: CASSLSLVATAFF. CDR3 DNA sequence: TGTGCCAGCAGCCTTAGTCTTGTAGCTACAGCTTTCTTT.

This sequence joins TRBV5-6 and TRBJ2-7; 8 bases are shared with TRBD2. The CDR3 runs 14 residues. Germline lookup yields CDR1 SGHDT and CDR2 YYEEEE. With 0 bases clipped from V and 4 bases from J, the junction kept 3 bases outside the gene matches. CDR3 in amino acids: CASSLVAGPYEQYF. The CDR3 nucleotides read TGTGCCAGCAGCTTGGTAGCGGGGCCTTACGAGCAGTACTTC.

The chain couples TRBV11-3 to TRBJ2-5; D perhaps matches TRBD2 (7 bases). The germline V and J ends were trimmed by 5 bases and 5 bases, with 12 bases remaining between them. CDR1 and CDR2 (germline): SGHNT, YENEEA. CDR3 length equals 13 residues. For the CDR3, the DNA is TGTGCCAGCAGCAGGGAGGGGGGGGAGACCCAGTACTTC. Protein sequence: CASSREGGETQYF.

This clone was seen a handful of times. The rearrangement links TRBV5-1 to TRBJ2-5; 10 nucleotides line up with TRBD2. Losses at the gene ends were 2 bases for V and 4 bases for J; bases not matched to a gene: 14. CDR1 is SGHRS and CDR2 is YFSETQ in the germline V gene. The CDR3 runs 18 residues. The CDR3 DNA reads TGCGCCAGCAGCTTTCGGGGCACCGGGATAGCGGGAGGAGAGACCCAGTACTTC. This translates into CASSFRGTGIAGGETQYF.